One sample yielded the 2 T cell receptor beta chains listed below, sequenced in a study of blood T cell repertoires in COVID-19. Assay: immunoSEQ multiplex PCR; the TCRdb copy retains only in-frame clones and omits some. The table records some 68,000 clones, around 91% of them present only once. Sequenced material: peripheral blood. These receptors were obtained from a man aged 50-60 years with COVID-19, enrolled during active disease.

The chain couples TRBV9 to TRBJ2-3; 13 positions match TRBD2. From germline, CDR1 is SGDLS and CDR2 YYNGEE. After removal of 0 bases from V and 13 bases from J, the junction contained 8 bases not matched to a gene. The CDR3 is 15 residues long. The CDR3 region has the DNA TGTGCCAGCAGCGTAGGAGGACTAGCGGGAGTAGCGGAGTATTTT. Translated: CASSVGGLAGVAEYF.

This clone was counted only a few times. The chain employs TRBV5-1 and TRBJ2-7; 7 nucleotides align to TRBD1. Germline CDR1 reads SGHRS; CDR2 reads YFSETQ. V lost 4 bases to trimming and J lost 1 base; unmatched junction nucleotides: 5. The CDR3 covers 14 residues. DNA of the CDR3: TGCGCCAGCAGCCTACAGACAGGGTCCTACGAGCAGTACTTC. It is translated as CASSLQTGSYEQYF.